This TCR beta chain was sequenced for a study of T cell responses to AZD1222 COVID-19 vaccine. TCRdb's copy holds only in-frame clones and misses some; the assay was immunoSEQ multiplex PCR. The sample lists about 140,000 clones; around 92% were seen once. Note on this clone: Its antigen is unidentified.

Findings of the study overall: Across the whole spike, CD4 TCRs peaked at regions 160-218 and 743-854. Regions left unmutated in variants are reportedly the target of nearly half of spike-specific TCRs. Every sample of the repertoires postdated the peak T cell response. Donors in the cohort were predominantly white British and more often female, and clonal diversity was possibly underestimated.

The V segment lost 3 bases and the J segment 6 bases; nucleotides outside the gene matches: 2. The CDR3 is made up of 14 amino acids. The V gene's germline CDR1 is SGHNT and CDR2 YYREEE (reference sequence). V and J are TRBV5-4 and TRBJ2-7; 14 positions match TRBD2. Source: peripheral blood, taken on day 0 of AZD1222 vaccination. The TCR originated in an adult in good health. This CDR3 reads CASSSGLAGGEQYF. For the CDR3, the DNA is TGTGCCAGCAGCTCAGGACTAGCGGGAGGCGAGCAGTACTTC.